Each of the 24 T cell receptor beta chains below was sequenced from the same sample in a study of blood T cell repertoires in COVID-19. The assay was immunoSEQ multiplex PCR, and TCRdb's table has in-frame clones only and misses some. The sample consists of 310,000 or so clones, roughly 85% of them appearing once. Sequencing was done on a sample of PBMCs or T cells enriched from blood (not recorded which). The receptors were sampled from a woman aged 25-40 years who had recovered from COVID-19.

V is TRBV28 and J is TRBJ1-5, with TRBD1 matching over 10 bases. V shed 6 bases, J shed 2 bases, and the junction held 1 base outside the gene matches. CDR3 length equals 14 residues. Germline CDR1 is MDHEN and CDR2 is SYDVKM. This CDR3 is CASRGTGGNQPQHF. As DNA, the CDR3 is TGTGCCAGCAGAGGGACAGGGGGCAATCAGCCCCAGCATTTT. The full variable domain, completed using reference TRBV28 and TRBJ1-5, is DVKVTQSSRYLVKRTGEKVFLECVQDMDHENMFWYRQDPGLGLRLIYFSYDVKMKEKGDIPEGYSVSREKKERFSLILESASTNQTSMYLCASRGTGGNQPQHFGDGTRLSIL.

The gene calls are TRBV4-1 and TRBJ1-6, with a possible D match to TRBD1 (6 bases). V was shortened by 5 bases and J by 11 bases, with 25 bases between the two germline ends. Germline CDR1 MGHRA, CDR2 YSYEKL. The CDR3 runs 17 residues. CDR3 protein: CASSGQRGIGFQPPLHF. CDR3 DNA sequence: TGCGCCAGCAGCGGCCAAAGGGGGATAGGTTTCCAACCACCCCTCCACTTT.

J is TRBJ2-7 and V is TRBV10-3; 9 nucleotides agree with TRBD1. Looked up from germline, CDR1 is ENHRY and CDR2 is SYGVKD. This CDR3 has 13 residues. The J segment lost 6 bases and the V segment lost 8 bases, leaving 8 bases of the junction unmatched. The CDR3 DNA follows: TGTGCCATCGGGGGACAGGGACGTTTCGAGCAGTACTTC. It translates to CAIGGQGRFEQYF.

V gene TRBV18 combines with J gene TRBJ1-1, with 9 bases lining up with TRBD1. This CDR3 spans 14 amino acids. Germline trimming cut 6 bases from V and 6 bases from J; bases unmatched to any gene: 8. CDR1 and CDR2 from the germline V gene are KGHSH and LQKENI. The chain's CDR3 is CASSPGTGIAEAFF. DNA for the CDR3: TGTGCCAGCTCCCCCGGGACAGGGATCGCTGAAGCTTTCTTT.

The chain carries TRBV30 and TRBJ1-5; 7 nucleotides align to TRBD1. The CDR3 sequence is 12 residues long. V trimming: 4 bases; J trimming: 5 bases; junction bases outside the gene matches: 2. Germline V gene sequence: CDR1 GTSNPN, CDR2 SVGIG (reference sequence). DNA for the CDR3: TGTGCCTGGAACAGGGGATATCAGCCCCAGCATTTT. It specifies CAWNRGYQPQHF.

Note on this clone: Compared with germline, one end of the junction differs, possibly owing to a read error. This chain joins TRBV7-2 and TRBJ2-7; 7 bases fit TRBD2. The CDR3 runs 15 residues. Germline CDR1 and CDR2: SGHTA and FQGNSA. The CDR3 is CASRLGAGRAYEQYF. For the CDR3, the DNA is TGTGCCAGCAGATTAGGGGCAGGGAGGGCCTACGAGCAGTACTTC.

J is TRBJ2-7 and V is TRBV15; 10 nucleotides match TRBD1. Trimming removed 3 bases from V and 1 base from J; junction bases left unmatched: 9. CDR3 length: 17 amino acids. Germline V gene lookup returns CDR1 LNHNV and CDR2 YYDKDF (reference sequence). The CDR3 loop reads CATSSWGKGQGSYEQYF. In DNA form, the CDR3 reads TGTGCCACCAGCAGTTGGGGGAAGGGACAGGGGTCCTACGAGCAGTACTTC. The variable domain in full, completed from reference TRBV15 and TRBJ2-7, reads DAMVIQNPRYQVTQFGKPVTLSCSQTLNHNVMYWYQQKSSQAPKLLFHYYDKDFNNEADTPDNFQSRRPNTSFCFLDIRSPGLGDTAMYLCATSSWGKGQGSYEQYFGPGTRLTVT.

The chain has TRBV5-1 and TRBJ2-6; D may be TRBD1 (6 bases). The CDR3 has 16 amino acids. Germline loops: CDR1 SGHRS, CDR2 YFSETQ. The ends were cut back, 4 bases at V and 0 bases at J, with 11 bases in the middle. The CDR3 nucleotides read TGCGCCAGCAGCCCGGGACACTCCTCTGGGGCCAACGTCCTGACTTTC. Its translation is CASSPGHSSGANVLTF.

This sequence joins TRBV11-3 and TRBJ2-5, with D possibly matching TRBD1 (6 bases). This CDR3 region has 13 residues. Germline values: CDR1 SGHNT, CDR2 YENEEA. Deletions cut 5 bases from V and 5 bases from J, with 12 bases between. The DNA for the CDR3 is TGTGCCAGCAGCCCACAGGGTGAGGAGACCCAGTACTTC. Amino acid sequence: CASSPQGEETQYF.

The chain recombines TRBV7-6 with TRBJ2-3, with 9 bases aligning to TRBD2. The V segment lost 5 bases and the J segment 2 bases; nucleotides outside the gene matches: 8. This CDR3 contains 16 residues. Germline values: CDR1 SGHVS, CDR2 FNYEAQ. CDR3 protein: CASSLIAGALTDTQYF. The CDR3, as DNA: TGTGCCAGCAGCCTCATAGCGGGGGCCCTCACAGATACGCAGTATTTT.

The V call is TRBV19, the J call TRBJ2-5; D possibly corresponds to TRBD2 (7 bases). Germline V CDR1 and CDR2: LNHDA, SQIVND (reference sequence). There are 15 residues in the CDR3. V lost 6 bases, J lost 7 bases, and 21 bases lay in between. Here the CDR3 reads CASSEGGRGATTQYF. CDR3 nucleotide sequence: TGTGCCAGTAGCGAAGGGGGTCGGGGGGCTACGACCCAGTACTTC.

CDR3 residues: CASTETYRTGQGTQPQHF. CDR3 DNA: TGTGCCAGTACCGAAACTTACCGCACGGGACAGGGGACCCAGCCCCAGCATTTT. The chain couples TRBV19 to TRBJ1-5, with 10 bases matching TRBD1. After removal of 7 bases from V and 7 bases from J, the junction contained 19 bases not matched to a gene. This CDR3 comprises 18 residues. Germline V CDR1 and CDR2: LNHDA, SQIVND (reference sequence).

This clone was picked up a small number of times. V and J are TRBV19 and TRBJ1-1, with D perhaps matching TRBD1 (5 bases). This CDR3 is built from 13 residues. Trimming stripped 3 bases from V and 5 bases from J, with 10 bases between. Germline assignment: CDR1 LNHDA and CDR2 SQIVND (reference sequence). Here the CDR3 reads CASSIRVRTEAFF. The CDR3 nucleotides are TGTGCCAGTAGTATCAGGGTCCGAACTGAAGCTTTCTTT.

The chain recombines TRBV5-4 with TRBJ1-1; 7 bases fit TRBD1. Looked up from germline, CDR1 is SGHNT and CDR2 is YYREEE (reference sequence). Trimming removed 2 bases from V and 0 bases from J; junction bases left unmatched: 4. CDR3 size: 15 residues. The CDR3 region is CASSFRTGVNTEAFF. Written as DNA, the CDR3 is TGTGCCAGCAGCTTCCGAACAGGGGTGAACACTGAAGCTTTCTTT.

The rearrangement links TRBV9 to TRBJ2-3, with a tentative D call TRBD2 (6 bases). The CDR3 loop spans 14 amino acids. Germline V gene lookup returns CDR1 SGDLS and CDR2 YYNGEE. V dropped 4 bases and J dropped 4 bases, with 13 bases sitting between them. The CDR3 here is CASSPPPGADTQYF. The DNA of the CDR3 is TGTGCCAGCAGCCCACCACCGGGGGCAGATACGCAGTATTTT.

V gene TRBV12-3 or TRBV12-4 combines with J gene TRBJ1-4; D not resolved. The CDR3 sequence is 13 residues long. V was trimmed by 6 bases and J by 11 bases, leaving 16 bases between them. The CDR3 protein is CASRPTHSEKLFF. CDR3 nucleotides: TGTGCCAGCAGGCCAACCCACAGTGAGAAACTGTTTTTT.

The gene calls are TRBV9 and TRBJ1-1, with TRBD1 matching 7 bases. This CDR3 spans 19 amino acids. Per the germline V gene, CDR1 is SGDLS and CDR2 is YYNGEE. V was pared by 0 bases and J by 1 base, with 15 bases of the junction left unmatched. Here the CDR3 reads CASSVAPSFRGQRNTEAFF. The CDR3 bases are TGTGCCAGCAGCGTAGCCCCGAGTTTTAGGGGACAGAGGAACACTGAAGCTTTCTTT.

This rearrangement joins TRBV6-6 to TRBJ2-2; TRBD1 matches 8 bases. CDR1 and CDR2 from the germline V gene are MNHNY and SVGAGI (reference sequence). V trimming: 6 bases; J trimming: 0 bases; junction bases outside the gene matches: 12. This CDR3 spans 18 amino acids. This CDR3 reads CASSRQGPDPTNTGELFF. CDR3 in DNA: TGTGCCAGCAGCCGACAGGGGCCAGATCCTACGAACACCGGGGAGCTGTTTTTT.

The J gene is TRBJ1-1, the V gene TRBV7-9, with 8 bases aligning to TRBD1. Trimming at V came to 5 bases and at J to 10 bases, leaving 9 bases not matched to a gene. The CDR3 is made up of 13 amino acids. Germline lookup yields CDR1 SEHNR and CDR2 FQNEAQ (reference sequence). The CDR3 is CASSPPDRATAFF. Written as DNA, the CDR3 is TGTGCCAGCAGCCCTCCGGACAGGGCGACAGCTTTCTTT. The whole variable domain, remainder taken from reference TRBV7-9 and TRBJ1-1, is DTGVSQNPRHKITKRGQNVTFRCDPISEHNRLYWYRQTLGQGPEFLTYFQNEAQLEKSRLLSDRFSAERPKGSFSTLEIQRTEQGDSAMYLCASSPPDRATAFFGQGTRLTVV.

This clone was seen once. This specimen includes other DNA sequences encoding the same CDR3. V usage is TRBV7-9 and J usage is TRBJ1-5; TRBD1 is a possible D gene (5 bases). Germline V gene data show CDR1 as SEHNR and CDR2 as FQNEAQ (reference sequence). This CDR3 is built from 14 residues. V was pared by 4 bases and J by 1 base, with 8 bases between. The chain's CDR3 is CASSSDSSNQPQHF. CDR3 DNA sequence: TGTGCCAGCAGCTCTGACAGCAGCAATCAGCCCCAGCATTTT.

This clone was found a few times. V and J are TRBV7-3 and TRBJ2-1; a weak D match, TRBD1 (6 bases). This CDR3 has 17 amino acids. With 5 bases removed from V and 3 bases from J, the gap between germline ends came to 20 bases. Germline V gene data show CDR1 as SGHTA and CDR2 as FQGTGA. The CDR3 sequence: CASSALSQGQNYNEQFF. In nucleotides, the CDR3 is TGTGCCAGCAGCGCCTTATCACAGGGCCAAAACTACAATGAGCAGTTCTTC.

The rearrangement joins TRBV4-2 to TRBJ1-1; 7 bases map to TRBD1. This CDR3 has 15 amino acids. V lost 3 bases, J lost 4 bases, and 8 bases stayed unmatched. The germline gives CDR1 LGHNA, CDR2 YNFKEQ. The CDR3 region is CASSHSRDSGTEAFF. CDR3 bases: TGTGCCAGCAGCCATAGCCGGGACAGTGGCACTGAAGCTTTCTTT.

This sequence joins TRBV29-1 and TRBJ1-1, with 8 bases aligning to TRBD1. Germline-derived CDR1 and CDR2 are SQVTM and ANQGSEA. CDR3 length: 12 residues. V lost 7 bases, J lost 4 bases, and 5 bases stayed unmatched. CDR3 sequence: CSAMTGVTEAFF. CDR3 coding DNA: TGCAGCGCAATGACAGGGGTCACTGAAGCTTTCTTT.

V usage is TRBV4-3 and J usage is TRBJ1-3; 10 nucleotides align to TRBD1. Germline loops: CDR1 LGHNA, CDR2 YSLEER. After removal of 1 base from V and 4 bases from J, the junction contained 7 bases not matched to a gene. This CDR3 is 17 amino acids long. The chain's CDR3 is CASSQAPGTGVGNTIYF. CDR3 DNA sequence: TGCGCCAGCAGCCAAGCCCCGGGGACAGGGGTAGGAAACACCATATATTTT.